Listed here are 27 T cell receptor beta chains from one sample, sequenced in a study of regulatory T cells in long-lasting Graves disease (dated by TCRdb to about 2021). The time point label corresponds to: newly diagnosed GD, antithyroid drugs for less than 3 months. RNA was extracted from PBMCs in TRIzol for both TCR sequencing and RNA sequencing. The library was prepared using multiplex PCR. These reads were obtained on an Illumina HiSeq 4000. CDR3 regions were amplified by Arm-PCR with iRepertoire HTBI primers to construct TCR beta libraries. TCRdb took the public reads, trimmed them with fastp at Q25, ran MiXCR for clone calling and kept in-frame beta chains. When rows share a CDR3 protein, they turn into one entry using the most common DNA and genes. The sample contains under 800,000 distinct CDR3 sequences, 15% to 20% of them found a single time. The ten largest clones capture approximately 20% of the sample.

These same records also appear under a second study, on T cells in Graves' hyperthyroidism and ophthalmopathy.

Sequenced here: peripheral blood mononuclear cells (PBMCs), sampled at new diagnosis, from a patient treated with antithyroid drugs. These receptors all stem from a woman in her twenties or thirties with Graves disease. Donor details come from another sample of the same person, matched by shared clones.

The rearrangement joins TRBV19 to TRBJ1-6; D uncertain. The length of the CDR3 is 12 residues. The V gene's germline CDR1 is LNHDA and CDR2 SQIVND (reference sequence). V lost 4 bases and J lost 14, with 12 bases in between. CDR3 DNA sequence: TGTGCCAGTAGTACGGATTACGGGGCCCTCCACTTT. It specifies CASSTDYGALHF.

This clonotype appeared many times. This chain joins TRBV5-1 and TRBJ1-2, with no clear D. This CDR3 has 15 residues. V gave up 5 bases and J gave up 3 bases, with 17 bases separating them. Germline V gene data show CDR1 as SGHRS and CDR2 as YFSETQ. The CDR3 spells CASRHQPTWDYGYTF. DNA of the CDR3: TGCGCCAGCAGACACCAACCAACTTGGGACTATGGCTACACCTTC. Together with reference TRBV5-1 and TRBJ1-2, the CDR3 gives the full variable domain: KAGVTQTPRYLIKTRGQQVTLSCSPISGHRSVSWYQQTPGQGLQFLFEYFSETQRNKGNFPGRFSGRQFSNSRSEMNVSTLELGDSALYLCASRHQPTWDYGYTFGSGTRLTVV.

This clonotype was found many times. V usage is TRBV15 and J usage is TRBJ1-6; maybe TRBD1 (5 bases). The CDR3 has 14 amino acids. Germline V gives CDR1 LNHNV, CDR2 YYDKDF (reference sequence). The ends were cut back, 5 bases at V and 10 bases at J, with 15 bases in the middle. CDR3 nucleotide sequence: TGTGCCACCAGCCTAGATCGGGGGAAATCACCCCTCCACTTT. It yields the protein CATSLDRGKSPLHF.

Note on this clonotype: The limits of the CDR3 on the DNA are not certain, so only TCRdb's listed CDR3 is given. The V and J genes are TRBV7-3 and TRBJ2-7. Germline CDR1 reads SGHTA; CDR2 reads FQGTGA. The CDR3 is 19 residues long, ends included. The CDR3 loop reads CASSFYICSASSLAYEQYF.

The table lists this clonotype with many counts. The V gene is TRBV4-2, the J gene TRBJ2-2; TRBD1 agrees at 8 bases. Per the germline V gene, CDR1 is LGHNA and CDR2 is YNFKEQ. The CDR3 is made up of 15 amino acids. V shed 1 base and J 5 bases; nucleotides not matched to a gene: 3. CDR3 sequence (DNA): TGTGCCAGCAGCCAAGGGGACAGGTTGACCGGGGAGCTGTTTTTT. Its translation: CASSQGDRLTGELFF.

Many counts were recorded for this clonotype. The chain links TRBV28 to TRBJ1-1, with a possible D match to TRBD1 (5 bases). Trimming removed 4 bases at V and 4 bases at J, with 16 bases between. The CDR3 totals 15 residues. Per germline, CDR1 MDHEN and CDR2 SYDVKM. This CDR3 is CASSSPHQGVTEAFF. The CDR3 DNA reads as TGTGCCAGCAGTTCCCCCCATCAAGGGGTCACTGAAGCTTTCTTT.

This clonotype has a handful of counts. The V gene is TRBV5-1, the J gene TRBJ2-1; the D is unclear. V lost 2 bases to trimming and J lost 1 base, with 7 bases between them. This CDR3 spans 14 amino acids. Germline CDR1 and CDR2: SGHRS and YFSETQ. The CDR3 sequence: CASSFGQSYNEQFF. CDR3 DNA sequence: TGCGCCAGCAGCTTCGGTCAATCCTACAATGAGCAGTTCTTC.

This clonotype appeared a few times. The rearrangement joins TRBV15 to TRBJ2-7; D perhaps matches TRBD1 (6 bases). The CDR3 sequence is 14 residues long. The germline V gene encodes CDR1 LNHNV and CDR2 YYDKDF (reference sequence). The V end was cut by 2 bases, the J end by 4 bases, with 12 bases between. CDR3 nucleotides: TGTGCCACCAGCAGACTTTTACAGGGTTACGAGCAGTACTTC. Protein product: CATSRLLQGYEQYF. Looking up the rest from reference TRBV15 and TRBJ2-7 gives the full variable domain: DAMVIQNPRYQVTQFGKPVTLSCSQTLNHNVMYWYQQKSSQAPKLLFHYYDKDFNNEADTPDNFQSRRPNTSFCFLDIRSPGLGDTAMYLCATSRLLQGYEQYFGPGTRLTVT.

This clonotype showed up many times. The rearrangement joins TRBV20-1 to TRBJ2-1, with no clear D. The V end was cut by 4 bases, the J end by 2 bases, with 15 bases between. Germline V lookup: CDR1 DFQATT, CDR2 SNEGSKA (reference sequence). The CDR3 runs to 15 residues. The chain's CDR3 is CSAIPVLGTYNEQFF. In DNA form, the CDR3 reads TGCAGTGCTATCCCAGTATTGGGAACCTACAATGAGCAGTTCTTC.

In this sample, this clonotype turned up many times. The chain couples TRBV2 to TRBJ1-5; 8 bases match TRBD1. The CDR3 sequence is 15 residues long. Germline CDR1 SNHLY, CDR2 FYNNEI. Trimming cost V 1 base and J 2 bases; bases outside gene matches: 1. CDR3 DNA sequence: TGTGCCAGCAGTGAAGAGGGACAGGGCAATCAGCCCCAGCATTTT. Its translation is CASSEEGQGNQPQHF.

The chain uses TRBV6-1 and TRBJ1-2; 7 nucleotides match TRBD1. V lost 7 bases, J lost 5 bases, and 7 bases stayed unmatched. Germline V gives CDR1 MNHNS, CDR2 SASEGT. There are 13 residues in the CDR3. CDR3 sequence reads: CASNSGQRYGYTF. The CDR3 DNA reads TGTGCCAGCAACTCGGGACAGCGATATGGCTACACCTTC.

This clonotype has a count of ten or more. The rearrangement uses TRBV28 and TRBJ2-5; D may be TRBD1 (5 bases). CDR1 and CDR2 (germline): MDHEN, SYDVKM. This CDR3 spans 19 amino acids. Trimming removed 2 bases from V and 5 bases from J, with 27 bases in between. CDR3: CASSLGSAVGRVVWETQYF. DNA for the CDR3: TGTGCCAGCAGTTTAGGCTCCGCGGTGGGCAGGGTAGTTTGGGAGACCCAGTACTTC.

This clonotype was counted at least ten times. The chain uses TRBV7-3 and TRBJ2-7; D is unclear. This CDR3 is 13 amino acids long. CDR1 SGHTA and CDR2 FQGTGA come from the germline V gene. Trimming pared 4 bases from V and 6 bases from J, leaving 13 bases between. The CDR3: CASSSSGSGEQYF. The CDR3 DNA reads as TGTGCCAGCAGCTCCTCGGGTAGTGGCGAGCAGTACTTC.

V gene TRBV9 combines with J gene TRBJ2-7, with D unresolved. The V end lost 3 bases, the J end lost 0 bases, and 10 bases lay between the germline ends. This CDR3 is built from 14 residues. Germline lookup yields CDR1 SGDLS and CDR2 YYNGEE. The CDR3: CASSGSPSSYEQYF. In nucleotides, the CDR3 is TGTGCCAGCAGCGGAAGCCCGAGCTCCTACGAGCAGTACTTC.

This clonotype occurred many times. V usage is TRBV7-9 and J usage is TRBJ1-5; TRBD1 matches at 9 bases. Trimming removed 5 bases from V and 5 bases from J; junction bases left unmatched: 4. The CDR3 spans 14 residues. The germline V gene has CDR1 SEHNR and CDR2 FQNEAQ (reference sequence). CDR3 in DNA: TGTGCCAGCAGCCTGACAGGGGGAGATCAGCCCCAGCATTTT. The encoded protein is CASSLTGGDQPQHF.

This clonotype was counted ten times or more. The V call is TRBV28, the J call TRBJ2-1, with a tentative D call TRBD2 (6 bases). CDR1 and CDR2 from the germline V gene are MDHEN and SYDVKM. The V and J ends lost 0 bases and 3 bases respectively, with 15 bases between them. CDR3 length: 17 amino acids. The CDR3 reads CASSLWRSGWYYNEQFF. CDR3 nucleotide sequence: TGTGCCAGCAGTTTATGGAGAAGCGGGTGGTACTACAATGAGCAGTTCTTC.

This chain connects TRBV5-1 to TRBJ2-1; D gene uncertain. The germline CDR1 and CDR2 sequences are SGHRS and YFSETQ. The CDR3 contains 11 residues. Trimming took 2 bases from V and 10 from J, leaving 7 bases between them. The CDR3: CASSFEGEQFF. Here the CDR3 DNA reads TGCGCCAGCAGCTTTGAAGGGGAGCAGTTCTTC. The variable domain in full, with the rest retrieved from reference TRBV5-1 and TRBJ2-1, is KAGVTQTPRYLIKTRGQQVTLSCSPISGHRSVSWYQQTPGQGLQFLFEYFSETQRNKGNFPGRFSGRQFSNSRSEMNVSTLELGDSALYLCASSFEGEQFFGPGTRLTVL.

This clonotype was picked up a small number of times. The genes are TRBV19 and TRBJ2-6; D remains unclear. The CDR3 sequence is 14 residues long. Germline V gene sequence: CDR1 LNHDA, CDR2 SQIVND (reference sequence). Between the trimmed V and J ends, which lost 9 bases and 0 bases, there was a span of 9 bases. CDR3 nucleotides: TGTGCCAGCGGCTCTGCCTCTGGGGCCAACGTCCTGACTTTC. It encodes CASGSASGANVLTF.

This clonotype was seen many times. V is TRBV11-3 and J is TRBJ1-1; D ambiguous. The CDR3 has 13 residues. V dropped 4 bases and J dropped 0 bases, with 6 bases sitting between them. Germline V gene data show CDR1 as SGHNT and CDR2 as YENEEA. The chain's CDR3 is CASSWEMNTEAFF. The CDR3 DNA reads TGTGCCAGCAGCTGGGAGATGAACACTGAAGCTTTCTTT.

Here the CDR3 reads CASSHRGTNQPQHF. CDR3 nucleotides: TGTGCCAGCAGCCATCGGGGGACGAATCAGCCCCAGCATTTT. The chain joins TRBV3-1 to TRBJ1-5; possibly TRBD1 for D (5 bases). Germline V gene sequence: CDR1 LGHDT, CDR2 YNNKEL (reference sequence). Trimming cost V 3 bases and J 4 bases, with 10 bases left between them. This CDR3 region has 14 residues.

In this sample, this clonotype turned up many times. V is TRBV30 and J is TRBJ1-5, with D perhaps matching TRBD1 (5 bases). The CDR3 length is 14 residues. Germline CDR1 and CDR2: GTSNPN and SVGIG (reference sequence). V gave up 4 bases and J gave up 4 bases, with 14 bases separating them. The CDR3, as DNA: TGTGCCTGGAATCGGGACCTCCTAAATCAGCCCCAGCATTTT. This sequence encodes CAWNRDLLNQPQHF.

This clonotype came up many times. The chain links TRBV6-1 to TRBJ1-5; D ambiguous. Germline V gives CDR1 MNHNS, CDR2 SASEGT. V was clipped by 6 bases and J by 4 bases, with 7 bases between them. The CDR3 spans 12 residues. CDR3 amino acids: CASSAGNQPQHF. As DNA, the CDR3 is TGTGCCAGCAGCGCTGGAAATCAGCCCCAGCATTTT.

The chain couples TRBV7-9 to TRBJ1-6; no clear D gene. CDR1 and CDR2 (germline): SEHNR, FQNEAQ (reference sequence). The CDR3 is 14 amino acids. Trimming stripped 5 bases from V and 8 bases from J, with 13 bases between. CDR3 sequence (DNA): TGTGCCAGCAGCGGGATGGAGGGAGATTCACCCCTCCACTTT. Encoded protein: CASSGMEGDSPLHF.

In its sample, this clonotype was seen a few times. The gene calls are TRBV9 and TRBJ2-7; TRBD2 matches at 9 bases. The CDR3 sequence is 16 residues long. Looked up from germline, CDR1 is SGDLS and CDR2 is YYNGEE. With V trimmed by 4 bases and J by 2 bases, 10 bases remained unmatched. CDR3 protein: CASSINSGRLPYEQYF. In DNA form, the CDR3 reads TGTGCCAGCAGCATTAATAGCGGGAGACTCCCCTACGAGCAGTACTTC. Filled out from reference TRBV9 and TRBJ2-7, the complete variable domain reads DSGVTQTPKHLITATGQRVTLRCSPRSGDLSVYWYQQSLDQGLQFLIQYYNGEERAKGNILERFSAQQFPDLHSELNLSSLELGDSALYFCASSINSGRLPYEQYFGPGTRLTVT.

J is TRBJ2-5 and V is TRBV6-2 or TRBV6-3; TRBD2 matches at 14 bases. Trimming cost V 10 bases and J 4 bases; bases outside gene matches: 23. CDR3 length: 20 residues. Germline CDR1 and CDR2: MNHEY and SVGEGT. Written as DNA, the CDR3 is TGTGCCACCGCCCGACAGGGCCCCGCACCGGGACTAGCGGGAGCAGAGACCCAGTACTTC. It specifies CATARQGPAPGLAGAETQYF.

This clonotype showed up just a few times. This rearrangement joins TRBV28 to TRBJ2-4, with TRBD1 matching 9 bases. The CDR3 is 17 amino acids. V trimming: 5 bases; J trimming: 2 bases; junction bases outside the gene matches: 10. Germline V gives CDR1 MDHEN, CDR2 SYDVKM. This CDR3 is CASSPQGAQLSKNIQYF. In DNA, the CDR3 is TGTGCCAGCAGTCCACAGGGGGCGCAACTATCCAAAAACATTCAGTACTTC.

The J gene is TRBJ2-7, the V gene TRBV20-1, with no clear D. V lost 6 bases and J lost 2, with 11 bases in between. The CDR3 has 12 amino acids. Germline CDR1 reads DFQATT; CDR2 reads SNEGSKA (reference sequence). CDR3 residues: CSAWDLTYEQYF. DNA of the CDR3: TGCAGTGCCTGGGATTTAACCTACGAGCAGTACTTC.